Described below is a single T cell receptor (beta chain) sequence and its context. Its antigen remains unidentified. No base quality information exists; no much larger clone differs at one position. Whole blood was collected in K2EDTA tubes by collaborating institutions according to the institutions' own protocols. Collaborator samples were shipped for TCRbeta analysis as frozen whole blood, isolated PBMCs, or DNA extracted from either sample type. This record belongs to a study of blood T cell repertoires in COVID-19 (dated by TCRdb to between 2020 and 2021). Background on the whole study: The collaborator samples originated in the United States, Italy and Spain and spanned the acute and convalescent phases of COVID-19. The material from the prospective study consisted of cDNA or gDNA derived from T cells, B-cell-depleted T cells, or PBMCs. Deeply sampled blood TCRbeta repertoires from subjects exposed to, actively infected with, or recovered from COVID-19 were included in the dataset. The repertoires were released in a freely available public database intended as a resource for research on the immune response to SARS-CoV-2. Samples came from the ongoing ImmuneRACE study (first 160 participants) plus 1,254 subjects from 6 global collaborators. Sample metadata almost always included a de-identified subject ID, COVID-19 status, age in years and sex. Where available, HLA class I and class II types were taken from metadata supplied by the sample provider and were not determined by assay-based typing.

The germline V gene supplies CDR1 SNHLY and CDR2 FYNNEI. V is shortened by 1 base, J by 14 bases, and the region joining them spans 8 bases. Measured from the cysteine to the phenylalanine, the CDR3 is 11 residues long. Of the read, only the CDR3 DNA is kept; its 33 bases are in frame from base 1. Overall study outcomes, separate from this receptor: The amount of clinical and demographic metadata varied by source and participant and was provided uncurated.

TCRbeta CDR3 regions were amplified from genomic DNA using the immunoSEQ Assay, a bias-controlled multiplex PCR. Processing in the source paper ran as follows. Within the assay, amplification of reference gene primers was used to estimate how many nucleated cells each sample contained. To quantify the absolute abundance of each unique TCRbeta CDR3 rearrangement, sequence reads were collapsed and filtered. For each sample, productive Simpson clonality was calculated as the square root of Simpson's diversity index over productive rearrangements. As stored in TCRdb, this immuneACCESS dataset retains in-frame rearrangements with V and J assigned. A fraction of the clones does not appear; measured against another copy, unresolved V genes explain less than half of the discrepancy, and the remainder lacks a known reason. The V and J calls and the clone size are those of that table, but D and trimming were determined from the DNA. The sample yields about 240,000 clones; more than 70% were counted once. Over 9% of the sample is in the top ten clones.

The source is a man at least 80 years old with acute or convalescent COVID-19. The sequence is built from TRBV2 and TRBJ1-4; no D gene can be assigned with confidence. The specimen sequenced was peripheral blood. The CDR3 here reads CASSEDRTLFF. The DNA reads as follows: TGTGCCAGCAGTGAAGATCGGACTCTGTTTTTT.